Listed below are T cell receptor beta chains from one sample, sequenced in a study of T cells in Graves' hyperthyroidism and ophthalmopathy. From the multiplex PCR reads, TCRdb called clonotypes with MiXCR, one entry per CDR3 protein. The sample shows some 500,000 distinct CDR3 sequences, 13% to 15% of them seen only once. The sequenced material came from blood. Source of these receptors: a woman younger than 30 with Graves' hyperthyroidism. The CDR3 runs from the conserved cysteine through the conserved F or W. A D gene is named only where the DNA matches it firmly. A row's size may be missing; if present it is once, few, many or a size class.

TRBD2,TRBJ2-1,many,TRBV10-3,CAIASGRYNEQFF,TGTGCCATCGCTAGCGGGAGGTACAATGAGCAGTTCTTC
TRBD2,TRBJ2-7,.,TRBV27,CASSSDTSGSYEQYF,TGTGCCAGCAGTTCTGACACTAGCGGGAGCTACGAGCAGTACTTC
.,TRBJ1-6,many,TRBV6-1,CATLTKGVYNSPLHF,TGTGCCACCCTTACCAAGGGGGTCTATAATTCACCCCTCCACTTT
TRBD2,TRBJ2-3,many,TRBV12-3/TRBV12-4,CASSFLAGITDTQYF,TGTGCCAGCAGTTTTCTAGCGGGAATCACAGATACGCAGTATTTT
.,TRBJ2-3,.,TRBV4-1,CASSQPSETDTQYF,TGCGCCAGCAGCCAACCTTCAGAGACAGATACGCAGTATTTT
.,TRBJ2-2,many,TRBV29-1,CSVLPNTGELFF,TGCAGCGTCCTCCCCAACACCGGGGAGCTGTTTTTT
TRBD1,TRBJ1-4,many,TRBV28,CATEDRGLEKLFF,TGTGCCACGGAGGACAGGGGGCTCGAAAAACTGTTTTTT
TRBD2,TRBJ2-3,many,TRBV2,CASRVSGSPDTQYF,TGTGCCAGCAGGGTTAGCGGGAGCCCAGATACGCAGTATTTT
.,TRBJ1-5,many,TRBV29-1,CSAGDLNQPQHF,TGCAGCGCCGGGGACCTCAATCAGCCCCAGCATTTT
TRBD2,TRBJ2-5,many,TRBV6-6,CASSYGLAGIQETQYF,TGTGCCAGCAGTTACGGGCTAGCGGGAATCCAAGAGACCCAGTACTTC
.,TRBJ1-1,many,TRBV12-5,CASGLAGPTEAFF,TGTGCTAGTGGTTTGGCGGGACCCACGGAAGCTTTCTTT
.,TRBJ1-2,many,TRBV19,CASSIDPRGNYGYTF,TGTGCCAGTAGTATAGACCCAAGGGGTAACTATGGCTACACCTTC
.,TRBJ1-3,.,TRBV3-1,CASSQDLISGNTIYF,TGTGCCAGCAGCCAAGACCTTATCTCTGGAAACACCATATATTTT
.,TRBJ1-5,many,TRBV12-3/TRBV12-4,CASKSPWSNQPQHF,TGTGCCAGCAAAAGCCCATGGAGCAATCAGCCCCAGCATTTT
.,TRBJ2-7,once,TRBV6-2/TRBV6-3,CASPSYEQYF,TGTGCCAGCCCCTCCTACGAGCAGTACTTC
.,TRBJ2-2,many,TRBV11-2,CASSNGRITGELFF,TGTGCCAGCAGCAACGGACGGATAACCGGGGAGCTGTTTTTT
.,TRBJ1-1,few,TRBV6-4,CASSDQMNTEAFF,TGTGCCAGCAGTGACCAGATGAACACTGAAGCTTTCTTT
.,TRBJ1-5,many,TRBV5-8,CASTGQMRGPQHF,TGTGCCAGCACAGGCCAGATGAGGGGGCCCCAGCATTTT
.,TRBJ2-5,many,TRBV12-3/TRBV12-4,CASSYVPVQETQYF,TGTGCCAGCAGTTACGTCCCGGTCCAAGAGACCCAGTACTTC
.,TRBJ2-6,many,TRBV27,CASSSAPVSGANVLTF,TGTGCCAGCAGTTCAGCGCCGGTATCTGGGGCCAACGTCCTGACTTTC
TRBD2,TRBJ2-1,many,TRBV12-3/TRBV12-4,CASGLAAGNEQFF,TGTGCCAGCGGACTAGCGGCAGGCAATGAGCAGTTCTTC
TRBD1,TRBJ2-5,many,TRBV20-1,CSARDILTGIFQQETQYF,TGCAGTGCTAGAGATATCTTGACAGGGATTTTTCAGCAAGAGACCCAGTACTTC
.,TRBJ1-5,few,TRBV6-1,CASSSDRRRDGPQHF,TGTGCCAGCAGCTCTGACAGGCGCCGGGATGGGCCCCAGCATTTT
.,TRBJ1-6,many,TRBV30,CAWSVQGNFGPLHF,TGTGCCTGGAGTGTACAGGGAAACTTCGGACCCCTCCACTTT
.,TRBJ1-1,.,TRBV3-1,CASSPRNDAEAFF,TGTGCCAGCAGCCCCCGAAATGACGCTGAAGCTTTCTTT
.,TRBJ2-3,.,TRBV20-1,CSPRRDTQYF,TGCAGCCCCCGGAGAGATACGCAGTATTTT
TRBD1,TRBJ1-2,many,TRBV20-1,CSAGDRRGYGYTF,TGCAGTGCGGGGGACAGGCGAGGTTATGGCTACACCTTC
TRBD2,TRBJ2-7,.,TRBV13,CASSLGVAGDPYEQYF,TGTGCCAGCAGCTTAGGGGTAGCGGGAGATCCCTACGAGCAGTACTTC
TRBD2,TRBJ2-1,.,TRBV4-1,CASSQGTSGSYNEQFF,TGCGCCAGCAGCCAAGGGACTAGCGGCTCCTACAATGAGCAGTTCTTC
.,TRBJ1-1,many,TRBV7-8,CASSLGEAEAFF,TGTGCCAGCAGCTTAGGGGAAGCTGAAGCTTTCTTT
TRBD2,TRBJ2-3,many,TRBV25-1,CASSDRGRAGDTQYF,TGTGCCAGCAGTGATCGCGGGAGGGCAGGAGATACGCAGTATTTT
.,TRBJ2-5,many,TRBV28,CASKARKETQYF,TGTGCCAGCAAGGCGAGAAAAGAGACCCAGTACTTC
.,TRBJ2-3,.,TRBV5-1,CASSLESTDTQYF,TGCGCCAGCAGCTTGGAGAGCACAGATACGCAGTATTTT
TRBD2,TRBJ2-1,.,TRBV7-2,CASSFSGRANEQLF,TGTGCCAGCAGCTTTAGCGGGAGGGCCAATGAGCAGCTCTTC
.,TRBJ2-5,many,TRBV10-1,CASSESMVETQYF,TGCGCCAGCAGTGAGTCGATGGTTGAAACCCAGTACTTC
TRBD2,TRBJ2-1,many,TRBV5-1,CASRLAGVANNEQFF,TGCGCCAGCAGGCTAGCGGGAGTAGCAAACAATGAGCAGTTCTTC
.,TRBJ2-1,many,TRBV7-3,CASSLWAGGGREQFF,TGTGCCAGCAGCTTGTGGGCAGGAGGGGGTCGCGAGCAGTTCTTC
.,TRBJ2-5,many,TRBV29-1,CSVEPPPRSGLRETQYF,TGCAGCGTTGAACCACCTCCCCGCTCGGGTCTAAGGGAGACCCAGTACTTC
TRBD1,TRBJ2-4,few,TRBV6-1,CASRGDSLIKLAKNIQYF,TGTGCCAGCCGAGGGGACAGTCTTATTAAATTAGCCAAAAACATTCAGTACTTC
TRBD2,TRBJ2-1,.,TRBV19,CASSILVSGSNEQFF,TGTGCCAGTAGTATTTTAGTTAGCGGGAGCAATGAGCAGTTCTTC
.,TRBJ2-1,few,TRBV7-3,CASSGRERGSNEQFF,TGTGCCAGCAGCGGTCGGGAGAGGGGTTCGAATGAGCAGTTCTTC
.,TRBJ1-3,few,TRBV6-5,CASSYSAGAGNTIYF,TGTGCCAGCAGTTACTCAGCCGGGGCTGGAAACACCATATATTTT
.,TRBJ1-1,.,TRBV6-2/TRBV6-3,CASSYFTGTVNTEAFF,TGTGCCAGCAGTTACTTTACCGGGACGGTGAACACTGAAGCTTTCTTT
TRBD1,TRBJ2-1,many,TRBV27,CASSEGQGSYNEQFF,TGTGCCAGCAGTGAAGGACAGGGATCTTACAATGAGCAGTTCTTC